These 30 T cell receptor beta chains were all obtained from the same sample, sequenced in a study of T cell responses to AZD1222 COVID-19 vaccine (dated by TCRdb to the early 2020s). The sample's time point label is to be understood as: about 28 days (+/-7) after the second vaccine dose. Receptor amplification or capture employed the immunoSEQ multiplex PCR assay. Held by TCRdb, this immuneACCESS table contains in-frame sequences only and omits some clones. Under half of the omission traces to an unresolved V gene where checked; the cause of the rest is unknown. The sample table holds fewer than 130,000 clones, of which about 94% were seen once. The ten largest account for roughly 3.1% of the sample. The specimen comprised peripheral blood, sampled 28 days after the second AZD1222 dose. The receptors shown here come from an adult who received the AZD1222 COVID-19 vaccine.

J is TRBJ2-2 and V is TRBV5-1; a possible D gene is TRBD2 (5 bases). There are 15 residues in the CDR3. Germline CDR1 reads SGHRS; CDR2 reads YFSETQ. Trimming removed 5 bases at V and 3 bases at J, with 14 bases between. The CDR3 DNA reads TGCGCCAGCAGTTTCACAGCGAGGGACACCGGGGAGCTGTTTTTT. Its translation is CASSFTARDTGELFF.

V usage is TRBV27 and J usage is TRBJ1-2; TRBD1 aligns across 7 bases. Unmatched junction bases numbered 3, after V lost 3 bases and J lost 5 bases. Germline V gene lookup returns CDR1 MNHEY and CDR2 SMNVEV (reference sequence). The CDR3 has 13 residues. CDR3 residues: CASSFIQGYGYTF. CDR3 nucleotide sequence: TGTGCCAGCAGTTTCATACAGGGGTATGGCTACACCTTC.

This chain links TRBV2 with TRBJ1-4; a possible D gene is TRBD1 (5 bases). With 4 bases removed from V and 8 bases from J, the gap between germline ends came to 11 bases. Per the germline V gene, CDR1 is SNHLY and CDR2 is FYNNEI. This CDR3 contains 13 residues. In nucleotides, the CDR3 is TGTGCCAGCAGTGTGATCAGGGACGAAAAACTGTTTTTT. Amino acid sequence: CASSVIRDEKLFF.

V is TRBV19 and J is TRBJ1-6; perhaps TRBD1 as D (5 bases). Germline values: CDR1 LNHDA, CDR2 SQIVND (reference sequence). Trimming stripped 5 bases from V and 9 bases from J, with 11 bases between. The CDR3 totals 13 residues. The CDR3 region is CASSSQGSSPLHF. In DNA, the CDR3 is TGTGCCAGTAGTTCTCAGGGAAGTTCACCCCTCCACTTT.

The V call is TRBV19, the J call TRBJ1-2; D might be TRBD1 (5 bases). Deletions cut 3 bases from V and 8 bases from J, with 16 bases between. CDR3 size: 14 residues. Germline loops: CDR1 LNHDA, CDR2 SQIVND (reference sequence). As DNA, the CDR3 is TGTGCCAGTAGTATGGTCGCAGGGTTCGACGGCTACACCTTC. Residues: CASSMVAGFDGYTF.

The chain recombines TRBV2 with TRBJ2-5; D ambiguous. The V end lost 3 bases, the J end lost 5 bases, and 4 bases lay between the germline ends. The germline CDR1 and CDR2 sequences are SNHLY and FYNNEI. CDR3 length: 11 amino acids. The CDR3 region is CASSELETQYF. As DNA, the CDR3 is TGTGCCAGCAGTGAGTTGGAGACCCAGTACTTC.

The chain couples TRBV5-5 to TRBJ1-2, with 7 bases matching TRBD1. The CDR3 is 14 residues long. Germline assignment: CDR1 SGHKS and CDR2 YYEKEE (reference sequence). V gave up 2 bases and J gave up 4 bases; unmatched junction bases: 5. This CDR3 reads CASSFRGGIYGYTF. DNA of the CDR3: TGTGCCAGCAGCTTCAGGGGGGGTATCTATGGCTACACCTTC.

The chain's CDR3 is CASSQGAGWAKLFF. DNA of the CDR3: TGTGCCAGCAGCCAAGGGGCAGGGTGGGCAAAACTGTTTTTT. V is TRBV3-1 (or the pseudogene TRBV3-2) and J is TRBJ1-4; D is perhaps TRBD1 (5 bases). Between the trimmed V and J ends, which lost 1 base and 10 bases, there was a span of 13 bases. The CDR3 runs 14 residues. CDR1 is LGHDT and CDR2 is YNNKEL in the germline V gene (reference sequence).

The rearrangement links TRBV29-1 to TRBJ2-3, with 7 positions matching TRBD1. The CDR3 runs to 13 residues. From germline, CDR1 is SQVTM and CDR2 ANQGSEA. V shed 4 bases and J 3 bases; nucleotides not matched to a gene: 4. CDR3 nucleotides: TGCAGCGTTGGAAAGGGGGCAACAGATACGCAGTATTTT. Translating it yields CSVGKGATDTQYF.

In nucleotides, the CDR3 is TGCGCATGGACAGCCAACAATCAGCCCCAGCATTTT. This encodes CAWTANNQPQHF. J is TRBJ1-5 and V is TRBV10-2; perhaps TRBD1 as D (6 bases). This CDR3 region has 12 residues. Germline loops: CDR1 WSHSY, CDR2 SAAADI.

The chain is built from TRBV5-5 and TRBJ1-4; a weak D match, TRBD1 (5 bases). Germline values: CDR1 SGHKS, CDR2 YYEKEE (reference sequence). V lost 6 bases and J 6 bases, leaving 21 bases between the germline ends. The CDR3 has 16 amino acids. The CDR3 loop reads CASTYPVGARDEKLFF. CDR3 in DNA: TGTGCCAGCACTTACCCCGTAGGGGCGCGGGATGAAAAACTGTTTTTT.

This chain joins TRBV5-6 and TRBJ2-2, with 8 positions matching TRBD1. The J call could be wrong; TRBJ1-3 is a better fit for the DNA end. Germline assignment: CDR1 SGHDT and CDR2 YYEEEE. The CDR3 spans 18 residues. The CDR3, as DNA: TGTGCCAGCAGCTTGCGGGGGCTCTGGACAGGGCCTGGAAACACCATATATTTT. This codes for CASSLRGLWTGPGNTIYF.

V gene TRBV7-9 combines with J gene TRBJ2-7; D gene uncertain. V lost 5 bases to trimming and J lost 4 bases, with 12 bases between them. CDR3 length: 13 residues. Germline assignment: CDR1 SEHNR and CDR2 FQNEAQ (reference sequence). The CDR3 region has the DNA TGTGCCAGCAGCCCCCCGGGTGAATACGAGCAGTACTTC. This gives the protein CASSPPGEYEQYF.

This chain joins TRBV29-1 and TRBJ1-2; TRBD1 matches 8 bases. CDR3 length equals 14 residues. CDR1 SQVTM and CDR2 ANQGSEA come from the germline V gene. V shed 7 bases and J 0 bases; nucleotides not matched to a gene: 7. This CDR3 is CSAMTGEANYGYTF. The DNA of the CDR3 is TGCAGCGCCATGACAGGGGAGGCTAACTATGGCTACACCTTC.

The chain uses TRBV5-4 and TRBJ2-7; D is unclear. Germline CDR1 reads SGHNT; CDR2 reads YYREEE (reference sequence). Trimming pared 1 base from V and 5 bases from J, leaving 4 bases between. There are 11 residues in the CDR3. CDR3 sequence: CASSLLHEQYF. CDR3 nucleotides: TGTGCCAGCAGCTTGTTACACGAGCAGTACTTC.

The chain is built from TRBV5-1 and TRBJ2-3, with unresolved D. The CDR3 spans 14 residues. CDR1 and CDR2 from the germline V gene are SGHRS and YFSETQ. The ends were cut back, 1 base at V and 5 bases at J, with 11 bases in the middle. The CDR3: CASSLSSWIDTQYF. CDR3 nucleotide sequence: TGCGCCAGCAGCTTGTCCTCCTGGATAGATACGCAGTATTTT. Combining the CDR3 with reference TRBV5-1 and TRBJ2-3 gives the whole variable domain KAGVTQTPRYLIKTRGQQVTLSCSPISGHRSVSWYQQTPGQGLQFLFEYFSETQRNKGNFPGRFSGRQFSNSRSEMNVSTLELGDSALYLCASSLSSWIDTQYFGPGTRLTVL.

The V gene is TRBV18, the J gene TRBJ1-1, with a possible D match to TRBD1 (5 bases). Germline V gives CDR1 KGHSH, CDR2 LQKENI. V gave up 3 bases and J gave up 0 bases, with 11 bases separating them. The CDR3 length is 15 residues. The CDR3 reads CASSPWDGLNTEAFF. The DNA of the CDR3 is TGTGCCAGCTCACCGTGGGACGGTTTGAACACTGAAGCTTTCTTT.

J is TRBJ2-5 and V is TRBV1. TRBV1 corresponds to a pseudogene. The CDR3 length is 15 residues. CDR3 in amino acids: CTSSPWNWDQETQYF. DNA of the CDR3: TGCACCAGCAGCCCTTGGAACTGGGACCAAGAGACCCAGTACTTC.

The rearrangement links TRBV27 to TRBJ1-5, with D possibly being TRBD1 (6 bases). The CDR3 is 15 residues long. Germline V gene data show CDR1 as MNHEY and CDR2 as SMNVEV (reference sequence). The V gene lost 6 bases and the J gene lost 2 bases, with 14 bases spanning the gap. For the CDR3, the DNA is TGTGCCAGCAGAACAGGGACCCGGGGCAATCAGCCCCAGCATTTT. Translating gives CASRTGTRGNQPQHF.

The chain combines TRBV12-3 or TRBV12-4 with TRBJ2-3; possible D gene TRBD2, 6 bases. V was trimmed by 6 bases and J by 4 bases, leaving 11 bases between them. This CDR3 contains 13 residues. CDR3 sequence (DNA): TGTGCCAGCAGCCGACTAGAGGCAGATACGCAGTATTTT. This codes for CASSRLEADTQYF.

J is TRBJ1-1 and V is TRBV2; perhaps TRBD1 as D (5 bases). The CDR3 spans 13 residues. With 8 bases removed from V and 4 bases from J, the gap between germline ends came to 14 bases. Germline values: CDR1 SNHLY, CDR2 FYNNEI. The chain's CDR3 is CASEGVVRTEAFF. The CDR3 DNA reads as TGTGCCAGCGAAGGGGTTGTACGCACTGAAGCTTTCTTT. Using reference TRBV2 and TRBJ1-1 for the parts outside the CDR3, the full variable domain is EPEVTQTPSHQVTQMGQEVILRCVPISNHLYFYWYRQILGQKVEFLVSFYNNEISEKSEIFDDQFSVERPDGSNFTLKIRSTKLEDSAMYFCASEGVVRTEAFFGQGTRLTVV.

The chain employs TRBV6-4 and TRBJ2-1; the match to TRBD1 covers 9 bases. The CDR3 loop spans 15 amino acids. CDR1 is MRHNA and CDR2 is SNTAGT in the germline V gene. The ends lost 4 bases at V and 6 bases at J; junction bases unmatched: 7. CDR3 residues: CASSVSGTGFNEQFF. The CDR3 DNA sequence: TGTGCCAGCAGTGTCTCCGGGACAGGGTTCAATGAGCAGTTCTTC.

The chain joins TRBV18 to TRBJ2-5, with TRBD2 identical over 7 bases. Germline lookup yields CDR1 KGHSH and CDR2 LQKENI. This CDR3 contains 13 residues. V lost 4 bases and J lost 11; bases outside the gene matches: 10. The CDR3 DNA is TGTGCCAGCTCACAAGACGGGAGGATTCGTCAGTACTTC. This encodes CASSQDGRIRQYF.

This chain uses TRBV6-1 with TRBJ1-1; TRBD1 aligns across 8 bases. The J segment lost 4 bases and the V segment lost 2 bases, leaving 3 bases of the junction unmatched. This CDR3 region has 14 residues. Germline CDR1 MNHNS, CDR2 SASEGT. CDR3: CASSEPGGSTEAFF. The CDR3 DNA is TGTGCCAGCAGTGAACCAGGGGGCTCCACTGAAGCTTTCTTT.

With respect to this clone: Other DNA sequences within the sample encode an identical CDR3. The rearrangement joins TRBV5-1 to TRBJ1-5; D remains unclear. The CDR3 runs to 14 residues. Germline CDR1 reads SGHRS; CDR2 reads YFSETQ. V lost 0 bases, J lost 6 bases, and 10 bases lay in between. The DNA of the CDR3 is TGCGCCAGCAGCTTGGGGAGGGTGGGTCAGCCCCAGCATTTT. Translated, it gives CASSLGRVGQPQHF.

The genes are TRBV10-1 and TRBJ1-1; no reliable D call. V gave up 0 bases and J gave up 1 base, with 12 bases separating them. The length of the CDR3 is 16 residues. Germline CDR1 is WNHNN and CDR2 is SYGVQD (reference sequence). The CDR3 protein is CASSESLGGWNTEAFF. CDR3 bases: TGCGCCAGCAGTGAGTCCTTGGGAGGTTGGAACACTGAAGCTTTCTTT.

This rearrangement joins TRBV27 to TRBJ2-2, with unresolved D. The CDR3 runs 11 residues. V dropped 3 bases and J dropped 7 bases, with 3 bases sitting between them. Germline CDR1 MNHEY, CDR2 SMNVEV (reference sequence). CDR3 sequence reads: CASSLSGELFF. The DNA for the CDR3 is TGTGCCAGCAGTTTGAGCGGGGAGCTGTTTTTT.

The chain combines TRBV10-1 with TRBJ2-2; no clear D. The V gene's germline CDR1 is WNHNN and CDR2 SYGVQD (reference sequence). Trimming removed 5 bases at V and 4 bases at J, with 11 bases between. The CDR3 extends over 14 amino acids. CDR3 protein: CASSLQTSTGELFF. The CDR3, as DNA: TGCGCCAGCAGTTTGCAGACTTCCACCGGGGAGCTGTTTTTT.

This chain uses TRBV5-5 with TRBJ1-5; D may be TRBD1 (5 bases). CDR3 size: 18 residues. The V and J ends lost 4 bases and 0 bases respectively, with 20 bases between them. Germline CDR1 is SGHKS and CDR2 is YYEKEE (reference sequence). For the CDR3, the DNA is TGTGCCAGCAGCCACAGTCCCGGGACGGTCTATAGCAATCAGCCCCAGCATTTT. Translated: CASSHSPGTVYSNQPQHF. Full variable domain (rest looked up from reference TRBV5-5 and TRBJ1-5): DAGVTQSPTHLIKTRGQQVTLRCSPISGHKSVSWYQQVLGQGPQFIFQYYEKEERGRGNFPDRFSARQFPNYSSELNVNALLLGDSALYLCASSHSPGTVYSNQPQHFGDGTRLSIL.

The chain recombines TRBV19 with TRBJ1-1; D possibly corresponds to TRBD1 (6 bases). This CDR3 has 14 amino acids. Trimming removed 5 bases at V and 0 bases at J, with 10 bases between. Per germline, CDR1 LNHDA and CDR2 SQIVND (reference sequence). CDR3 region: CASSVTGMNTEAFF. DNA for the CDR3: TGTGCCAGTAGTGTTACAGGGATGAACACTGAAGCTTTCTTT.